What follows is one T cell receptor beta chain and its context. Regarding time point: after dendritic cell vaccination, including at tumor progression/relapse. Dendritic cells derived from monocytes and pulsed with autologous tumor lysate formed the vaccine. Treatment, given 2003 to 2012, was autologous tumor lysate-pulsed dendritic cell vaccination. At biweekly intervals, patients got three intradermal dendritic cell vaccine injections. Libraries were prepared by immunoSEQ multiplex PCR; TCRdb keeps only in-frame clonotypes and omits some of them. The top ten clones hold about 10% of a sample with a few thousand clones, roughly 85% of them seen once. The length of the CDR3 is 14 residues. In germline, CDR1 is GTSNPN, CDR2 SVGIG (reference sequence). V gave up 3 bases and J gave up 1 base, with 10 bases separating them. The sample belongs to a study of glioma-infiltrating T cells after dendritic cell vaccination. For the study at large: Samples are from glioblastoma patients in Phase I and II dendritic cell vaccine trials.

The chain employs TRBV30 and TRBJ2-4; D gene unclear. Material: tumor tissue, obtained after dendritic cell vaccination. The receptor was isolated from a human donor with glioblastoma. The CDR3 DNA is TGTGCCTGGAGCGCGGAAAGGGCCAAAAACATTCAGTACTTC. As protein: CAWSAERAKNIQYF.